The entry that follows covers one T cell receptor (beta chain) sequence. The data were taken from a study of blood T cell repertoires in COVID-19. About the study: Some COVID-19 samples were acute and others convalescent; all came from the United States, Italy and Spain. T cells, B-cell-depleted T cells, or PBMCs supplied cDNA or gDNA.

Germline V gene data show CDR1 as MGHRA and CDR2 as YSYEKL. This CDR3 has 16 amino acids. V lost 0 bases and J lost 3, with 12 bases in between. The table came from immunoSEQ multiplex PCR; TCRdb's copy has only in-frame clones and leaves some out. The table lists approximately 63,000 clones, about 78% of them singletons. Sequencing was done on a sample of peripheral blood. The clonotype comes from a woman older than 75 with acute or convalescent COVID-19. The chain employs TRBV4-1 and TRBJ1-5, with D perhaps TRBD1 (6 bases). The CDR3 protein is CASSQEGPGANQPQHF. Here the CDR3 DNA reads TGCGCCAGCAGCCAAGAGGGACCAGGGGCCAATCAGCCCCAGCATTTT.